This section outlines one TCR beta chain sequence together with its context. Its antigen remains unknown. One end of the junction fails to match germline, which may point to a read error. This record belongs to a study of blood T cells in healthy people across ages. About the study: Template switching caught about one barcoded beta molecule for each two T cells.

Using a J-beta primer mix together with a sample-barcoded 5' primer, a second PCR was run for about 6 to 11 cycles. Via MiXCR, TCRdb re-called the 5' RACE reads, giving one row per CDR3 protein. The repertoire holds fewer than 700,000 distinct CDR3 sequences, with more than 45% as singletons. Study-wide points: Those diversity estimates obtained from one million T cells were thought to be underestimates.

CDR3 size: 16 residues. Germline V gene lookup returns CDR1 SGHTA and CDR2 FQGNSA. The gene calls are TRBV7-2 and TRBJ2-3; 9 bases match TRBD1. This TCR was sampled from a man at least 80 years old in good health. Sequencing input: blood. Here the CDR3 reads CASNLEATGGTDTQYF. CDR3 sequence (DNA): TGTGCCAGCAACTTAGAAGCGACAGGGGGAACAGATACGCAGTATTTT. Supplemented by reference TRBV7-2 and TRBJ2-3, the full variable domain reads GAGVSQSPSNKVTEKGKDVELRCDPISGHTALYWYRQSLGQGLEFLIYFQGNSAPDKSGLPSDRFSAERTGGSVSTLTIQRTQQEDSAVYLCASNLEATGGTDTQYFGPGTRLTVL.